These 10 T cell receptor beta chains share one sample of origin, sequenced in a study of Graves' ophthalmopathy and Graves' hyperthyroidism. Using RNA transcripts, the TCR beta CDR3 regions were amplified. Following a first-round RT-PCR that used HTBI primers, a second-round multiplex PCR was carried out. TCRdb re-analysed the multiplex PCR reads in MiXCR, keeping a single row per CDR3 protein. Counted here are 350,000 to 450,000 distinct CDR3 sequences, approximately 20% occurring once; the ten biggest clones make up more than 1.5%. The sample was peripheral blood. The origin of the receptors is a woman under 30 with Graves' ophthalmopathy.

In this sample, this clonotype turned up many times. In DNA, the CDR3 is TGTGCCAGCAGTTCGACTAGCGGGAGTTACGAGCAGTACTTC. Translating it yields CASSSTSGSYEQYF. This rearrangement joins TRBV6-2 or TRBV6-3 to TRBJ2-7, with 12 positions matching TRBD2. Germline values: CDR1 MNHEY, CDR2 SVGEGT. V shed 4 bases, J shed 4 bases, and the junction held 2 bases outside the gene matches. CDR3 length: 14 amino acids.

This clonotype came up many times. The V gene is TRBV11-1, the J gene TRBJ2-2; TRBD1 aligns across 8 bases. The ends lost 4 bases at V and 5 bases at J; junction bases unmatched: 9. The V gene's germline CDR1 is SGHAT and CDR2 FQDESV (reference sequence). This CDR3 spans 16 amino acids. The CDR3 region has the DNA TGTGCCAGCAGCTGGGACAGGCCGATGGGTACCGGGGAGCTGTTTTTT. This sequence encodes CASSWDRPMGTGELFF.

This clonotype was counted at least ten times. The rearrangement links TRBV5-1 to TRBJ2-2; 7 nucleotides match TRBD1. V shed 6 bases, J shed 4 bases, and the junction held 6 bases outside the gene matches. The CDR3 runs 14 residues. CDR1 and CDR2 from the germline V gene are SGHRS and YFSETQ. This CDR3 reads CASIEGTVTGELFF. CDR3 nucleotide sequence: TGCGCCAGCATAGAGGGGACAGTCACCGGGGAGCTGTTTTTT.

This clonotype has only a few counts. As DNA, the CDR3 is TGTGCCAGCTCACCACCCGGAAGGGGCTCCTACGAGCAGTACTTC. It codes for CASSPPGRGSYEQYF. The rearrangement uses TRBV18 and TRBJ2-7, with a tentative D call TRBD1 (5 bases). Trimming took off 0 bases at V and 0 bases at J, with 9 bases between the two ends. The germline CDR1 and CDR2 sequences are KGHSH and LQKENI. CDR3 length: 15 residues.

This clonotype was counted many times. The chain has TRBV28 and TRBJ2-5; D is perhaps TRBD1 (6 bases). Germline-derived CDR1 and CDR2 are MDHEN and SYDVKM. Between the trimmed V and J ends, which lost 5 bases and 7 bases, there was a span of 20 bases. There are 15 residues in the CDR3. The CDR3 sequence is CASSPLPRGWGTQYF. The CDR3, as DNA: TGTGCCAGCAGTCCGCTTCCCAGGGGATGGGGGACCCAGTACTTC.

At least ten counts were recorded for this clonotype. In DNA form, the CDR3 reads TGTGCCAGCTCACCAGGAACAGGGACATACGAGCAGTACTTC. It codes for CASSPGTGTYEQYF. The chain carries TRBV18 and TRBJ2-7, with TRBD1 as a possible D gene (6 bases). This CDR3 contains 14 residues. CDR1 and CDR2 (germline): KGHSH, LQKENI. Trimming left V 2 bases short and J 4 bases short, with 12 bases between.

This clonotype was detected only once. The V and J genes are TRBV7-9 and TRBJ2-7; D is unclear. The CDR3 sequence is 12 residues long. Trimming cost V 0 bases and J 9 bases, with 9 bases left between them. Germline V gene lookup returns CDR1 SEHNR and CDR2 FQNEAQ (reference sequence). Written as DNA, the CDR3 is TGTGCCAGCAGCTTAGCGGCCCGCGGGCAGTACTTC. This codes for CASSLAARGQYF. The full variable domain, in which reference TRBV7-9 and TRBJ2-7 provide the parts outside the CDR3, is DTGVSQNPRHKITKRGQNVTFRCDPISEHNRLYWYRQTLGQGPEFLTYFQNEAQLEKSRLLSDRFSAERPKGSFSTLEIQRTEQGDSAMYLCASSLAARGQYFGPGTRLTVT.

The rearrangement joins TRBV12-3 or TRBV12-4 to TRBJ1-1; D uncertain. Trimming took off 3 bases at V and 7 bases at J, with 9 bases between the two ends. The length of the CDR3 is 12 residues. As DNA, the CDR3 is TGTGCCAGCAGTTTTAGGTCATTTGAAGCTTTCTTT. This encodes CASSFRSFEAFF.

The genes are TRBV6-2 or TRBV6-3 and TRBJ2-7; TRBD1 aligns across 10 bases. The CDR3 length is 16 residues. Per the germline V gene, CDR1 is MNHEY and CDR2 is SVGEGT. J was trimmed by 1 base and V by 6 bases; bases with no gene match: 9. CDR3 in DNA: TGTGCCAGCAGAATTCCACGGGACAGGGGATCCTACGAGCAGTACTTC. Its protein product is CASRIPRDRGSYEQYF.

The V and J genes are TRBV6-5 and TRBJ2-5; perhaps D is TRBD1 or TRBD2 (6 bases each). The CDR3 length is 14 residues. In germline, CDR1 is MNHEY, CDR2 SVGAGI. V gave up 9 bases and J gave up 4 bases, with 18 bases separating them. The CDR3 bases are TGTGCCAGTAGTCACTTGGGGGGCGGAGAGACCCAGTACTTC. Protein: CASSHLGGGETQYF.